The next 18 T cell receptor beta chains were all read from a single sample in a study of cytomegalovirus exposure and HLA in healthy donors. A multiplex PCR was run with 60 Vbeta primers and 13 Jbeta primers. TCRdb keeps only in-frame clones here, not all; method: immunoSEQ multiplex PCR. The sample includes approximately 38,000 clones, roughly 67% of them seen just once. The sequenced sample was PBMCs. These receptors all stem from a man aged 50 or older in good health and CMV-seropositive.

The V and J genes are TRBV30 and TRBJ1-2; D perhaps matches TRBD1 (5 bases). Trimming cost V 2 bases and J 7 bases, with 17 bases left between them. The CDR3 runs to 14 residues. The germline V gene has CDR1 GTSNPN and CDR2 SVGIG (reference sequence). The CDR3 reads CAWSNRGGGSGYTF. CDR3 DNA: TGTGCCTGGAGTAATCGTGGGGGGGGAAGTGGCTACACCTTC.

The chain uses TRBV23-1 and TRBJ2-7; maybe TRBD2 (6 bases). TRBV23-1 is annotated as an ORF whose role is uncertain. The germline V and J ends were trimmed by 6 bases and 3 bases, with 21 bases remaining between them. This CDR3 is built from 16 residues. The CDR3 sequence: CASSPGARRDFYEQYF. In DNA, the CDR3 is TGCGCCAGCAGCCCTGGGGCCCGGAGGGACTTCTACGAGCAGTACTTC.

The V and J genes are TRBV7-2 and TRBJ1-2; weak D call: TRBD1 (6 bases). The CDR3 loop spans 13 amino acids. The V end was cut by 1 base, the J end by 8 bases, with 11 bases between. CDR1 and CDR2 from the germline V gene are SGHTA and FQGNSA. The CDR3 loop is CASSLDRVGGYTF. As DNA, the CDR3 is TGTGCCAGCAGCTTAGACAGGGTAGGCGGCTACACCTTC.

The chain links TRBV4-2 to TRBJ2-1; D may be TRBD2 (6 bases). The V end was cut by 0 bases, the J end by 8 bases, with 11 bases between. The CDR3 consists of 14 residues. The germline gives CDR1 LGHNA, CDR2 YNFKEQ. CDR3 sequence: CASSQEGRRDEQFF. The DNA of the CDR3 is TGTGCCAGCAGCCAAGAGGGCCGGAGGGATGAGCAGTTCTTC.

This chain links TRBV7-6 with TRBJ2-5, with D possibly TRBD1 on 6 matching bases. In germline, CDR1 is SGHVS, CDR2 FNYEAQ. The CDR3 covers 14 residues. Trimming stripped 6 bases from V and 3 bases from J, with 14 bases between. In DNA, the CDR3 is TGTGCCAGCAGTCACGTTGGACAGAAAGAGACCCAGTACTTC. Translation gives CASSHVGQKETQYF. Drawing the rest from reference TRBV7-6 and TRBJ2-5, the complete variable domain is GAGVSQSPRYKVTKRGQDVALRCDPISGHVSLYWYRQALGQGPEFLTYFNYEAQQDKSGLPNDRFSAERPEGSISTLTIQRTEQRDSAMYRCASSHVGQKETQYFGPGTRLLVL.

This clone has more than one count but fewer than ten. The chain couples TRBV6-6 to TRBJ1-1, with D unclear. V dropped 8 bases and J dropped 1 base, with 11 bases sitting between them. The CDR3 has 13 residues. Germline lookup yields CDR1 MNHNY and CDR2 SVGAGI (reference sequence). The chain's CDR3 is CASRRQENTEAFF. CDR3 sequence (DNA): TGTGCCAGCCGAAGGCAGGAGAACACTGAAGCTTTCTTT.

V usage is TRBV14 and J usage is TRBJ1-2, with D perhaps TRBD1 (6 bases). The CDR3 is 15 amino acids. Germline lookup yields CDR1 SGHDN and CDR2 FVKESK. V lost 0 bases and J 4 bases, leaving 12 bases between the germline ends. In nucleotides, the CDR3 is TGTGCCAGCAGCCAAGATCTTGGGACATCCTATGGCTACACCTTC. Protein sequence: CASSQDLGTSYGYTF.

V is TRBV7-2 and J is TRBJ2-1; D uncertain. This CDR3 is 13 amino acids long. The V gene lost 8 bases and the J gene lost 4 bases, with 12 bases spanning the gap. CDR1 SGHTA and CDR2 FQGNSA come from the germline V gene. The CDR3 region has the DNA TGTGCCAGCTCCGAGGCCCTATACAATGAGCAGTTCTTC. This sequence encodes CASSEALYNEQFF.

The J gene is TRBJ2-3, the V gene TRBV2; D ambiguous. Germline V lookup: CDR1 SNHLY, CDR2 FYNNEI. The V end lost 6 bases, the J end lost 4 bases, and 8 bases lay between the germline ends. The CDR3 runs 12 residues. CDR3: CASRPQADTQYF. CDR3 coding DNA: TGTGCCAGCAGGCCCCAGGCAGATACGCAGTATTTT.

The CDR3 loop reads CASSLGGLYEQYF. Written as DNA, the CDR3 is TGTGCCAGCAGCTTAGGGGGGCTGTACGAGCAGTACTTC. V and J are TRBV7-8 and TRBJ2-7; tentative D call: TRBD1 (6 bases). V lost 1 base and J 4 bases, leaving 8 bases between the germline ends. This CDR3 contains 13 residues. The V gene's germline CDR1 is SGHVS and CDR2 FQNEAQ.

To note about this clone: Because the CDR3's place on the DNA is in doubt, the DNA is left out and the CDR3 is given as listed by TCRdb. V and J are TRBV1 and TRBJ1-5; the table's D call TRBD1 went unverified against the DNA. TRBV1 is described as a pseudogene. Including both end residues, the CDR3 is 19 amino acids long. CDR3: CTSSQDPSWGQGSNQPQHF.

This clone has just a few counts. The chain combines TRBV6-4 with TRBJ2-2, with 9 positions matching TRBD1. The trim removed 4 bases at V and 7 bases at J, leaving 1 base unmatched. Germline CDR1 MRHNA, CDR2 SNTAGT. The CDR3 consists of 13 residues. CDR3 nucleotides: TGTGCCAGCAGTGTGACAGGGGGCGGGGAGCTGTTTTTT. Protein sequence: CASSVTGGGELFF.

This sequence joins TRBV6-1 and TRBJ1-1, with a tentative D call TRBD1 (5 bases). Germline V gene lookup returns CDR1 MNHNS and CDR2 SASEGT. Trimming took 5 bases from V and 4 from J, leaving 14 bases between them. The CDR3 totals 14 residues. The CDR3 protein is CASSPRGGLTEAFF. The CDR3, as DNA: TGTGCCAGCAGTCCAAGGGGAGGGCTCACTGAAGCTTTCTTT.

J is TRBJ1-2 and V is TRBV28; 7 bases are a match to TRBD1. Looked up from germline, CDR1 is MDHEN and CDR2 is SYDVKM. The V gene end was trimmed by 4 bases and the J gene end by 4 bases; junction bases not matched to a gene: 6. CDR3 length: 14 amino acids. The CDR3 loop is CASSSETGPYGYTF. The CDR3 nucleotides read TGTGCCAGCAGTTCGGAGACAGGGCCCTATGGCTACACCTTC.

Only a few counts were recorded for this clone. This chain joins TRBV4-3 and TRBJ1-1, with D perhaps TRBD1 (6 bases). CDR1 and CDR2 from the germline V gene are LGHNA and YSLEER. The CDR3 is made up of 16 amino acids. The V and J ends lost 1 base and 1 base respectively, with 13 bases between them. The CDR3 sequence is CASSQGYRERNTEAFF. The CDR3 nucleotides are TGCGCCAGCAGCCAAGGTTACAGGGAAAGGAACACTGAAGCTTTCTTT.

This chain connects TRBV5-1 to TRBJ2-5; D remains unclear. The CDR3 is made up of 12 amino acids. V was trimmed by 6 bases and J by 0 bases, leaving 6 bases between them. Per germline, CDR1 SGHRS and CDR2 YFSETQ. CDR3: CASTSYQETQYF. In DNA, the CDR3 is TGCGCCAGCACCTCGTACCAAGAGACCCAGTACTTC.

V is TRBV23-1 and J is TRBJ1-4, with 8 positions matching TRBD1. TRBV23-1 is marked as an open reading frame, function uncertain. This CDR3 contains 16 residues. After removal of 6 bases from V and 6 bases from J, the junction contained 12 bases not matched to a gene. This chain's CDR3 is CASSREVRGQDEKLFF. As DNA, the CDR3 is TGCGCCAGCAGCCGAGAAGTCAGGGGGCAGGATGAAAAACTGTTTTTT.

The rearrangement joins TRBV4-1 to TRBJ1-6; TRBD1 matches at 7 bases. There are 13 residues in the CDR3. The germline V gene has CDR1 MGHRA and CDR2 YSYEKL. The V gene end was trimmed by 9 bases and the J gene end by 9 bases; junction bases not matched to a gene: 8. As DNA, the CDR3 is TGCGCCAGTTCCGGGACAGTCGGTTCACCCCTCCACTTT. This gives the protein CASSGTVGSPLHF.